The sequence of this TCR beta chain was determined in a study of technical replicates of blood from a handful of donors. V lost 3 bases to trimming and J lost 4 bases; unmatched junction nucleotides: 12. This CDR3 has 18 amino acids. The V gene's germline CDR1 is LNHNV and CDR2 YYDKDF (reference sequence). Using immunoSEQ multiplex PCR, the repertoire was profiled, and TCRdb retains in-frame clones only, with some absent. The data contain about 80,000 clones, approximately 97% of them seen just once; the ten biggest clones take up more than 0.15%. This chain links TRBV15 with TRBJ2-5, with TRBD2 matching over 12 bases. The sequencing input was T cells isolated from PBMCs. This TCR was recovered from a human donor in good health. The CDR3 protein is CATSRDLAGGPVRETQYF. CDR3 in DNA: TGTGCCACCAGCAGGGACCTAGCGGGGGGGCCTGTCCGAGAGACCCAGTACTTC.